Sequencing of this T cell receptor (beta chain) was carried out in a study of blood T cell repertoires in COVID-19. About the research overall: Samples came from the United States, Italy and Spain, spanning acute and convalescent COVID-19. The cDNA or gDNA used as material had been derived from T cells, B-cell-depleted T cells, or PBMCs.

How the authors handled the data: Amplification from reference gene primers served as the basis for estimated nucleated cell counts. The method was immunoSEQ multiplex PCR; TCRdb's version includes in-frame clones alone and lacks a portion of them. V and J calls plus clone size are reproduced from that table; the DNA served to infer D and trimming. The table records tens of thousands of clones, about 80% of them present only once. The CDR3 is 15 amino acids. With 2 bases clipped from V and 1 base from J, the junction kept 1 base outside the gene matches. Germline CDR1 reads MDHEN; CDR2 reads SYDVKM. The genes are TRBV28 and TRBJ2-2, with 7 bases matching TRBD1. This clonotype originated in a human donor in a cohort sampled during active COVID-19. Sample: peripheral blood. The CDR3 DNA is TGTGCCAGCAGTTTAGGGACAGTGAACACCGGGGAGCTGTTTTTT. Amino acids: CASSLGTVNTGELFF. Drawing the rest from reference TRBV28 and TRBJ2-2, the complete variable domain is DVKVTQSSRYLVKRTGEKVFLECVQDMDHENMFWYRQDPGLGLRLIYFSYDVKMKEKGDIPEGYSVSREKKERFSLILESASTNQTSMYLCASSLGTVNTGELFFGEGSRLTVL.